This T cell receptor beta chain was observed in a study of cytomegalovirus exposure and HLA in healthy donors. Study-level points and caveats: In a later analysis, most CMV-associated TCR beta chains appeared HLA-restricted. In an earlier analysis, most TCR beta V segments were productive about 87% or about 30% of the time. With later analysis, a missense DCLRE1C variant became linked to TCR beta V- and J-gene trimming.

The germline gives CDR1 MNHNS, CDR2 SASEGT. The CDR3 length is 14 residues. With 6 bases removed from V and 0 bases from J, the gap between germline ends came to 8 bases. With 60 Vbeta and 13 Jbeta primers, the PCR was carried out. The method was immunoSEQ multiplex PCR; TCRdb's version includes in-frame clones alone and lacks a portion of them. The sample holds more than 95,000 clones, roughly 79% seen once. About this clone itself: Its antigen is as yet unknown.

The sample taken for sequencing was PBMCs. The origin of this receptor is a woman between 18 and 29 years old in good health and CMV-seronegative. The V gene is TRBV6-1, the J gene TRBJ1-4; D not certain. The CDR3 bases are TGTGCCAGCAGAAACGGTGCAACTAATGAAAAACTGTTTTTT. Translation: CASRNGATNEKLFF.